Listed here are 29 T cell receptor beta chains from one sample, sequenced in a study of T cell responses to AZD1222 COVID-19 vaccine. Here immunoSEQ multiplex PCR was the method, and the copy in TCRdb shows in-frame clones only, minus some. The sample lists some 160,000 clones, roughly 85% occurring once. The sequences come from peripheral blood, collected 28 days after the second AZD1222 dose. These receptors all come from an adult who received the AZD1222 COVID-19 vaccine.

The CDR3 DNA follows: TGTGCCAGCAGCTTGCCAGGGAACGAGCAGTACTTC. Translated: CASSLPGNEQYF. This chain joins TRBV5-4 and TRBJ2-7, with D possibly TRBD1 on 5 matching bases. Germline CDR1 and CDR2: SGHNT and YYREEE (reference sequence). Trimming shortened V by 1 base and J by 5 bases, and 7 bases separated the two germline ends. The CDR3 contains 12 residues.

This chain connects TRBV7-2 to TRBJ1-3, with TRBD1 matching 8 bases. V dropped 1 base and J dropped 1; count of bases not matched to a gene: 0. The germline gives CDR1 SGHTA, CDR2 FQGNSA. The CDR3 consists of 15 residues. CDR3 residues: CASSLDRGSGNTIYF. CDR3 bases: TGTGCCAGCAGCTTAGACAGGGGGTCTGGAAACACCATATATTTT.

This sequence joins TRBV11-2 and TRBJ2-2; 16 nucleotides agree with TRBD2. V lost 6 bases, J lost 3 bases, and 7 bases stayed unmatched. Germline V lookup: CDR1 SGHAT, CDR2 FQNNGV. This CDR3 has 18 residues. CDR3 amino acids: CASREPGLAGGHTGELFF. CDR3 DNA sequence: TGTGCCAGCAGGGAGCCGGGACTAGCGGGGGGGCACACCGGGGAGCTGTTTTTT.

In its sample, this clone was seen once. The V and J genes are TRBV5-8 and TRBJ1-2; 9 nucleotides line up with TRBD1. The V gene's germline CDR1 is SGHTS and CDR2 YDEGEE. Trimming removed 2 bases from V and 7 bases from J; junction bases left unmatched: 3. This CDR3 contains 13 residues. Written as DNA, the CDR3 is TGTGCCAGCAGCTTACAGGGGGCAAGTGGCTACACCTTC. Protein: CASSLQGASGYTF.

The chain couples TRBV5-6 to TRBJ1-1, with unresolved D. Trimming cost V 2 bases and J 1 base, with 6 bases left between them. CDR1 and CDR2 from the germline V gene are SGHDT and YYEEEE. This CDR3 has 13 amino acids. The CDR3 is CASSLTENTEAFF. Here the CDR3 DNA reads TGTGCCAGCAGCTTAACCGAGAACACTGAAGCTTTCTTT.

The V gene is TRBV6-5, the J gene TRBJ1-1; 10 bases align to TRBD1. J was trimmed by 2 bases and V by 2 bases; bases with no gene match: 2. The germline V gene encodes CDR1 MNHEY and CDR2 SVGAGI. The CDR3 has 15 residues. For the CDR3, the DNA is TGTGCCAGCAGTTACGGGACAGGGGCAAACACTGAAGCTTTCTTT. This translates into CASSYGTGANTEAFF.

CDR3 DNA: TGTGCCAGCAGTCACGGACTAGCGGGGGGGCGGGTCTACAATGAGCAGTTCTTC. Translating it yields CASSHGLAGGRVYNEQFF. The rearrangement joins TRBV6-2 or TRBV6-3 to TRBJ2-1, with TRBD2 matching over 15 bases. Looked up from germline, CDR1 is MNHEY and CDR2 is SVGEGT. CDR3 size: 18 residues. V gave up 5 bases and J gave up 3 bases; unmatched junction bases: 8.

The chain combines TRBV4-1 with TRBJ1-4; D not certain. The CDR3 has 14 residues. Trimming took off 0 bases at V and 12 bases at J, with 14 bases between the two ends. CDR1 and CDR2 from the germline V gene are MGHRA and YSYEKL. The CDR3 loop reads CASSQERSLQELFF. CDR3 bases: TGCGCCAGCAGCCAAGAGAGGTCCCTCCAGGAACTGTTTTTT.

This chain links TRBV12-3 or TRBV12-4 with TRBJ2-7; D gene ambiguous. The CDR3 is made up of 12 amino acids. V lost 5 bases, J lost 5 bases, and 10 bases lay in between. The CDR3 spells CASSPGQNEQYF. CDR3 coding DNA: TGTGCCAGCAGTCCCGGCCAAAACGAGCAGTACTTC.

The gene calls are TRBV10-2 and TRBJ2-2; 12 bases match TRBD1. This CDR3 contains 15 residues. The V and J ends lost 6 bases and 6 bases, in that order; junction bases with no gene match: 5. Germline V CDR1 and CDR2: WSHSY, SAAADI. The CDR3 DNA follows: TGCGCCAGCAGGAGGGGACAGGGGGCATCCGGGGAGCTGTTTTTT. Its translation is CASRRGQGASGELFF.

This rearrangement joins TRBV4-2 to TRBJ1-3; no clear D. The CDR3 consists of 13 residues. With 7 bases removed from V and 1 base from J, the gap between germline ends came to 8 bases. Germline loops: CDR1 LGHNA, CDR2 YNFKEQ. This CDR3 reads CASNGRSGNTIYF. CDR3 bases: TGTGCCAGCAACGGGCGATCTGGAAACACCATATATTTT.

A single count supports this clone. The chain couples TRBV5-1 to TRBJ2-2; D perhaps matches TRBD2 (6 bases). V lost 4 bases, J lost 0 bases, and 10 bases lay in between. Looked up from germline, CDR1 is SGHRS and CDR2 is YFSETQ. The CDR3 is 15 amino acids. CDR3: CASSARLANTGELFF. In DNA form, the CDR3 reads TGCGCCAGCAGCGCCAGACTAGCGAACACCGGGGAGCTGTTTTTT.

This clone has more than one count but fewer than ten. The genes are TRBV5-1 and TRBJ2-1; D may match TRBD1 or TRBD2 (6 bases each). V was pared by 4 bases and J by 7 bases, with 15 bases between. CDR3 length: 14 amino acids. Germline loops: CDR1 SGHRS, CDR2 YFSETQ. The CDR3 coding sequence is TGCGCCAGCAGCAACCCGGGGGCTTCAAATGAGCAGTTCTTC. The encoded protein is CASSNPGASNEQFF.

This sequence joins TRBV5-1 and TRBJ2-3; either TRBD1 or TRBD2 may supply D (5 bases each). Trimming removed 1 base from V and 3 bases from J, with 9 bases in between. The CDR3 contains 14 residues. From germline, CDR1 is SGHRS and CDR2 YFSETQ. In DNA, the CDR3 is TGCGCCAGCAGCTTGAACTGGGGGACAGATACGCAGTATTTT. Its protein is CASSLNWGTDTQYF.

The gene calls are TRBV5-6 and TRBJ1-2, with 7 bases that match TRBD1. Per germline, CDR1 SGHDT and CDR2 YYEEEE. The CDR3 has 14 residues. V was clipped by 3 bases and J by 4 bases; unmatched bases: 6. For the CDR3, the DNA is TGTGCCAGCAGCTCCAGGGGGGTTCGCTATGGCTACACCTTC. Its protein is CASSSRGVRYGYTF.

V is TRBV4-2 and J is TRBJ2-5; unclear D gene. Per the germline V gene, CDR1 is LGHNA and CDR2 is YNFKEQ. The CDR3 contains 17 residues. V was trimmed by 6 bases and J by 2 bases, leaving 22 bases between them. The CDR3: CASRRGSADRSQETQYF. CDR3 nucleotides: TGTGCCAGCAGGAGAGGATCGGCGGATAGATCACAAGAGACCCAGTACTTC.

The chain recombines TRBV19 with TRBJ2-7; D may correspond to TRBD1 or TRBD2 (5 bases each). The germline CDR1 and CDR2 sequences are LNHDA and SQIVND (reference sequence). V was pared by 4 bases and J by 5 bases, with 18 bases between. This CDR3 is 15 amino acids long. This CDR3 reads CASSTPGGGRNEQYF. CDR3 in DNA: TGTGCCAGTAGTACTCCCGGTGGGGGTCGCAACGAGCAGTACTTC. The entire variable domain, with the rest obtained from reference TRBV19 and TRBJ2-7, is as follows: DGGITQSPKYLFRKEGQNVTLSCEQNLNHDAMYWYRQDPGQGLRLIYYSQIVNDFQKGDIAEGYSVSREKKESFPLTVTSAQKNPTAFYLCASSTPGGGRNEQYFGPGTRLTVT.

The chain uses TRBV5-1 and TRBJ2-5, with TRBD1 matching 7 bases. The CDR3 extends over 18 amino acids. Per germline, CDR1 SGHRS and CDR2 YFSETQ. The ends lost 4 bases at V and 2 bases at J; junction bases unmatched: 17. The CDR3 DNA sequence: TGCGCCAGCAGCGAGCCGACACCCGACAGGGTGGGTCAAGAGACCCAGTACTTC. It encodes CASSEPTPDRVGQETQYF.

The chain employs TRBV5-5 and TRBJ2-4; the D gene is possibly TRBD2 (5 bases). V was pared by 5 bases and J by 3 bases, with 12 bases between. Germline V gene lookup returns CDR1 SGHKS and CDR2 YYEKEE (reference sequence). This CDR3 has 14 amino acids. CDR3 amino acids: CASSTVRGKNIQYF. The CDR3 DNA is TGTGCCAGCAGTACCGTTCGGGGCAAAAACATTCAGTACTTC.

This chain joins TRBV18 and TRBJ1-5; D might be TRBD1 (5 bases). From germline, CDR1 is KGHSH and CDR2 LQKENI. This CDR3 is 16 amino acids long. Trimming left V 1 base short and J 0 bases short, with 10 bases between. CDR3 sequence reads: CASSPRFRDSNQPQHF. CDR3 nucleotide sequence: TGTGCCAGCTCACCACGATTCAGGGATAGCAATCAGCCCCAGCATTTT.

Note on this clone: The same CDR3 also results from other DNA sequences found in this sample. This chain connects TRBV18 to TRBJ2-7, with D possibly being TRBD2 (6 bases). The germline CDR1 and CDR2 sequences are KGHSH and LQKENI. There are 14 residues in the CDR3. V lost 3 bases and J 2 bases, leaving 11 bases between the germline ends. In DNA, the CDR3 is TGTGCCAGCTCACCCGGGACTGGTACCTACGAGCAGTACTTC. This gives the protein CASSPGTGTYEQYF.

This sequence joins TRBV3-1 (or the pseudogene TRBV3-2) and TRBJ2-7; 13 positions match TRBD2. Germline lookup yields CDR1 LGHDT and CDR2 YNNKEL (reference sequence). The CDR3 is made up of 17 amino acids. Losses at the gene ends were 6 bases for V and 13 bases for J; bases not matched to a gene: 21. The CDR3 reads CASRQSLRPGTSGVLYF. Here the CDR3 DNA reads TGTGCCAGCAGACAAAGCTTAAGACCTGGGACTAGCGGGGTACTATACTTC.

The V and J genes are TRBV19 and TRBJ1-2; 7 bases fit TRBD1. V was pared by 3 bases and J by 3 bases, with 10 bases of the junction left unmatched. Germline V gene data show CDR1 as LNHDA and CDR2 as SQIVND (reference sequence). The CDR3 is 16 amino acids. CDR3 DNA: TGTGCCAGTAGTATCGACCGCAGGGGGTGGGACTATGGCTACACCTTC. This sequence encodes CASSIDRRGWDYGYTF.

The CDR3 nucleotides are TGTGCCAGCAGGAAAACTGATAGCTACGAGCAGTACTTC. This encodes CASRKTDSYEQYF. The chain employs TRBV12-3 or TRBV12-4 and TRBJ2-7; D not certain. V lost 6 bases and J lost 3, with 12 bases in between. The length of the CDR3 is 13 residues.

This chain links TRBV3-1 (or the pseudogene TRBV3-2) with TRBJ1-2; D remains unclear. Germline values: CDR1 LGHDT, CDR2 YNNKEL (reference sequence). The length of the CDR3 is 15 residues. Trimming cost V 1 base and J 4 bases, with 13 bases left between them. The CDR3 region has the DNA TGTGCCAGCAGCCAAGGGCACAGCTACCTCTATGGCTACACCTTC. Amino acid sequence: CASSQGHSYLYGYTF.

The V and J genes are TRBV6-2 or TRBV6-3 and TRBJ2-1; D is unclear. The germline V and J ends were trimmed by 5 bases and 6 bases, with 20 bases remaining between them. The CDR3 sequence is 16 residues long. Germline V gene sequence: CDR1 MNHEY, CDR2 SVGEGT. This CDR3 is CASSDVGSRTGNEQFF. In nucleotides, the CDR3 is TGTGCCAGCAGTGATGTAGGGTCGAGGACGGGCAATGAGCAGTTCTTC.

The genes are TRBV9 and TRBJ2-2; D remains ambiguous. This CDR3 contains 19 residues. V was trimmed by 0 bases and J by 7 bases, leaving 25 bases between them. Looked up from germline, CDR1 is SGDLS and CDR2 is YYNGEE. The CDR3 DNA reads as TGTGCCAGCAGCGTAGGGCCCCCGCACATCGATGGTGATTTCGGGGAGCTGTTTTTT. Protein: CASSVGPPHIDGDFGELFF.

The chain uses TRBV29-1 and TRBJ2-2, with 9 bases that match TRBD1. Trimming at V came to 7 bases and at J to 7 bases, leaving 7 bases not matched to a gene. This CDR3 contains 13 residues. Germline V gives CDR1 SQVTM, CDR2 ANQGSEA. CDR3 region: CSGLQGAGGELFF. Here the CDR3 DNA reads TGCAGCGGCCTACAGGGGGCCGGCGGGGAGCTGTTTTTT.

The chain recombines TRBV3-1 (or the pseudogene TRBV3-2) with TRBJ2-1; TRBD1 aligns across 8 bases. CDR1 is LGHDT, CDR2 YNNKEL, per germline (reference sequence). The CDR3 length is 15 residues. Trimming removed 3 bases from V and 10 bases from J; junction bases left unmatched: 11. The CDR3 here is CASSHTRQGIDEQFF. The CDR3 bases are TGTGCCAGCAGCCATACCCGACAGGGGATCGACGAGCAGTTCTTC.